This T cell receptor beta chain was obtained from a study of CD8 T cells in ankylosing spondylitis. Turning to this clonotype: The antigen is unknown.

TCRdb passed the 5' RACE reads through MiXCR, listing each CDR3 protein once. In the table there are 200,000 to 300,000 distinct CDR3 sequences, about 11% of which are singletons. Broader study findings: CD8+ cells made up the disease-linked clones, which were relatively rare in peripheral blood. Earlier work had already found some motif variants in reactive arthritis synovial fluid and blood. There was a TCR beta motif, made of eight highly homologous variants, that appeared characteristic of ankylosing spondylitis blood. Clones linked to disease were reported to show significant enrichment in matched ankylosing spondylitis synovial fluid.

Germline V lookup: CDR1 KGHSH, CDR2 LQKENI. Between the trimmed V and J ends, which lost 6 bases and 7 bases, there was a span of 16 bases. CDR3 length: 15 residues. The TCR comes from a male donor with ankylosing spondylitis or in good health (not recorded which). V and J are TRBV18 and TRBJ1-6; D is ambiguous. Sequencing used blood, either unsorted or a sorted T cell fraction (not recorded which). CDR3 sequence: CASSPAGIWNSPLHF. The DNA of the CDR3 is TGTGCCAGCTCCCCGGCCGGAATCTGGAATTCACCCCTCCACTTT.